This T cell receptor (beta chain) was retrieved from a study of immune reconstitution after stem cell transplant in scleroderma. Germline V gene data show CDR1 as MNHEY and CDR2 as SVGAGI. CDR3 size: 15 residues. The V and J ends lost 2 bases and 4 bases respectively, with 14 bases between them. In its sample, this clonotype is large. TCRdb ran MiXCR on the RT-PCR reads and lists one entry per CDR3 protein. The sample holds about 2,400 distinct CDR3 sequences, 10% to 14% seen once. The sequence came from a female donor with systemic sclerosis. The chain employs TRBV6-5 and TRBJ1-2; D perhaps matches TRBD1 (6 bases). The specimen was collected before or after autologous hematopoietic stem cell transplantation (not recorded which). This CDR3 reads CASSYALEQGYGYTF. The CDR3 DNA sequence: TGTGCCAGCAGTTACGCCTTAGAACAGGGCTATGGCTACACCTTC.